This T cell receptor beta chain was recovered during a study of neurological immune-mediated disorders. Study-wide points: HTLV-1-associated myelopathy had the most TCR clonal expansion, whereas multiple sclerosis had the least (lower than in healthy controls).

The sample holds many counts of this clonotype. Its matching antigen is unknown. By 5'RACE with 10-nucleotide random UMIs, the cDNA was made. From 15-18 subjects, each sequencing run yielded over 170 million TCR-beta sequences. TCRdb fed the 5' RACE reads into MiXCR, producing one record per CDR3 protein. The data hold roughly 60,000 distinct CDR3 sequences, with under 5% observed a single time. V shed 5 bases and J shed 4 bases, with 18 bases lying between them. The CDR3 contains 16 residues. Looked up from germline, CDR1 is ENHRY and CDR2 is SYGVKD. The sample consisted of PBMCs. The V gene is TRBV10-3, the J gene TRBJ2-1; tentatively, D is TRBD1 (5 bases). This clonotype originated in a woman in her fifties or sixties with multiple sclerosis. The CDR3 DNA reads TGTGCCATCAGTCCCGGTGGGGCACTAAATTACAATGAGCAGTTCTTC. Translation gives CAISPGGALNYNEQFF.